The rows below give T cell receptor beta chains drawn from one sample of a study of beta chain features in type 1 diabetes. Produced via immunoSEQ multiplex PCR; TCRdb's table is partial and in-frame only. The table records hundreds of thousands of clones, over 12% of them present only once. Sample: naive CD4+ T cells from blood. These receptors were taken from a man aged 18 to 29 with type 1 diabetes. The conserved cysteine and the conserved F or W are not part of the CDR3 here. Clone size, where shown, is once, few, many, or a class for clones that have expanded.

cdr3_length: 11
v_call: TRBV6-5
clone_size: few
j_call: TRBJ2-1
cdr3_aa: ASMSGANNEQF

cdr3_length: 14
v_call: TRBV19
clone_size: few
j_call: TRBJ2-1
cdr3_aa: ASSIWSSGRFNEQF

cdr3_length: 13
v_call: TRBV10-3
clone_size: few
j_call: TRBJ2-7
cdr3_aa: AISVPIGATHEQY

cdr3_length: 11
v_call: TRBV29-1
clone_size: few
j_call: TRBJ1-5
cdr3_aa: SVETGDYQPQH

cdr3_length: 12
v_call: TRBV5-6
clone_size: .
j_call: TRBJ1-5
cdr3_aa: ASSHQGDRQPQH

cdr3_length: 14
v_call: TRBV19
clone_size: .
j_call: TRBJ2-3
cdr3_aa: ASSGATSGATDTQY

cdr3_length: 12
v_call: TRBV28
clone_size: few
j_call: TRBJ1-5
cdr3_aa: ASSLDGGRQPQH

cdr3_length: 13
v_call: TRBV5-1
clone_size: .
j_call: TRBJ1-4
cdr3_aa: ASSFGQATNEKLF

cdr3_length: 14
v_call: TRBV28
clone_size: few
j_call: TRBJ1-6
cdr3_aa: ASSLLTGDEFSPLH

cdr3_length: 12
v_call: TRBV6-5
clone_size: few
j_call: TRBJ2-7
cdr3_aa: ASSILAGRNEQY

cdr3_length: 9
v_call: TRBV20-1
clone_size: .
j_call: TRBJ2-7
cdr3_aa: SAPGYYEQY

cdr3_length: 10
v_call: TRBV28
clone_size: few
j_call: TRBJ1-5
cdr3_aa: ASSDRNQPQH

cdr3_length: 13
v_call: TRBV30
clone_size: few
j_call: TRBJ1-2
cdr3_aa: AWRPDRARGYGYT

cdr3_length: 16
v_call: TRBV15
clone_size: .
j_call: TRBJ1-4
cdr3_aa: ATSRDRSRGLTNEKLF

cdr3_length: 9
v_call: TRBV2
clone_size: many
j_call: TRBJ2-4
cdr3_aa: ASGSQNIQY

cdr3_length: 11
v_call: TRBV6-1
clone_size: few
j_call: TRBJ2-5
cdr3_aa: ASSAGGGETQY

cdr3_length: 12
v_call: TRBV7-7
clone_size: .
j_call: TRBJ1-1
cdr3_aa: AAKRISVNTEAF

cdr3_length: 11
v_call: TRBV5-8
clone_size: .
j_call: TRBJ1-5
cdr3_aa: ASATLVSQPQH

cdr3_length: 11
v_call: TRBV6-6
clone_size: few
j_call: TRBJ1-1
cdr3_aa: ASSYGTGEGAF

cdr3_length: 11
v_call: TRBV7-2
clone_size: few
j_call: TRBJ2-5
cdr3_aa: ASSPSGLQTQY

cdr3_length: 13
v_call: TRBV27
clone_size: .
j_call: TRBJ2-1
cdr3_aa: ASSRSGGAPNEQF

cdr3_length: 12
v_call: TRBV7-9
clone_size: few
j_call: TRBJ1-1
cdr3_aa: ASSQQGPNTEAF

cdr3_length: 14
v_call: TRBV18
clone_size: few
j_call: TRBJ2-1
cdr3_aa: ASSSLRSRGGNEQF

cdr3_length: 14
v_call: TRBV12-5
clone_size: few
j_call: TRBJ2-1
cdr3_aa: ASGFNSGSSYNEQF

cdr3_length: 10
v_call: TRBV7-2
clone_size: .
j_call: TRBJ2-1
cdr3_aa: ASGESYNEQF

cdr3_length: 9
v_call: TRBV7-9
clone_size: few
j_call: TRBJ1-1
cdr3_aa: ASSLGGAVF

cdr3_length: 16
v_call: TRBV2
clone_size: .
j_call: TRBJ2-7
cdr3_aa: ASSHFEAARWSSYEQY

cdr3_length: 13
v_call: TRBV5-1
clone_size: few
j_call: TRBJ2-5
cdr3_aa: ASSLGSGVPETQY

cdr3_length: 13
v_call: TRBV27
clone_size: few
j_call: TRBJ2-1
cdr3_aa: ASSLERRGDGEQF

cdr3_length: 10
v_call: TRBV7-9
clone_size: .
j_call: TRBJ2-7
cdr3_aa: ASSLVDLEQY

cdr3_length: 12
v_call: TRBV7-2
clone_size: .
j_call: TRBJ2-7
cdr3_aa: ASIPGQGSYEQY

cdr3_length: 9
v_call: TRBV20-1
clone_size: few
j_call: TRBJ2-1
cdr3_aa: SALKGNEQF

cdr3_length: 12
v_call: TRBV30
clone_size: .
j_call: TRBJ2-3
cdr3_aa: ACLIAGEFPTQY

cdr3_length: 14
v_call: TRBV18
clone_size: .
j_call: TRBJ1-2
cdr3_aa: ASSQSVGTGYYGYT

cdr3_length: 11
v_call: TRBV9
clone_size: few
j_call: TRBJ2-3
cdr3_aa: ASSVAGLAGVH

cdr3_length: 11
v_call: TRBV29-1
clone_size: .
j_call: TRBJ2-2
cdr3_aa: SVVGIRGRELF

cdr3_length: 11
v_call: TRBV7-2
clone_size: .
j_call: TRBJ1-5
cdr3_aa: ASSFSTPEPQH

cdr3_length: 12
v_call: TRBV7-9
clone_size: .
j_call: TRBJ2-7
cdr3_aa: ASSLMRTSNEQY

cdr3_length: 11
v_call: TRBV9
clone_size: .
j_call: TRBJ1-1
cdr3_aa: ASSVVPNTEAF

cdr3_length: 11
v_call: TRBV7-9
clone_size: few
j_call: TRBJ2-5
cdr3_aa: ASSLEGGETQY

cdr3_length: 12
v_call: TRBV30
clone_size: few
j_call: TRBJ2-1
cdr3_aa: AWSVQGLVDEQF

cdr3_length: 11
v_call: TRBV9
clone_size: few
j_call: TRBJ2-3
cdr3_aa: ASSILSTDTQY

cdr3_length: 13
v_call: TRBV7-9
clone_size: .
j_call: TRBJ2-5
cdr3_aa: ASSLPLWEGKTQY

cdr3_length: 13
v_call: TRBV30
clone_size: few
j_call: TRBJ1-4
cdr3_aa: AWSTGQGQNEKLF

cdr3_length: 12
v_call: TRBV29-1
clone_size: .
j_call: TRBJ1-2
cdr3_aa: SVAVTGGDYGYT

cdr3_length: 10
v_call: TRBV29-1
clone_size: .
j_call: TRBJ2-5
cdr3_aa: SVLAGAETQY

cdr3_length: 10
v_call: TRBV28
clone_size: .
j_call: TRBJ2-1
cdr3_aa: ASFHRHNEQF

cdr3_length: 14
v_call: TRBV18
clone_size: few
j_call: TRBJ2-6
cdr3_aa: ASSPMEGPGANVLT

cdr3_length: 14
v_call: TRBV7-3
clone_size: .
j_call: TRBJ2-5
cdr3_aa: ASSLTASSGRETQY

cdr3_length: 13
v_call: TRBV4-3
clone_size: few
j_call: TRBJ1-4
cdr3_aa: ASSPSGQGDEKLF

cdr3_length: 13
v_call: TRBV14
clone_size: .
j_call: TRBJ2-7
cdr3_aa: ASSQHPGGPYEQY

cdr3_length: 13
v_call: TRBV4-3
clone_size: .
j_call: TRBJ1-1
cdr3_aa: ASLLDRGWDTEAF

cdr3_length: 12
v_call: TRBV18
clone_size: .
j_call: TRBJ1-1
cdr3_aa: ASSPRTMGTEAF

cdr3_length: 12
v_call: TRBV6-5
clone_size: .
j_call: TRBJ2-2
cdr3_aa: ASSYGTGAGELF

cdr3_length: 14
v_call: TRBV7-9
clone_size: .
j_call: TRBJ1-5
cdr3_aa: ASSLGVGRTNQPQH